This T cell receptor (beta chain) was sequenced for a study of T cells after yellow fever vaccination (dated by TCRdb to the late 2010s). Background on the whole study: Libraries from fractions with low cell numbers were prepared with the SMART-Seq v4 Ultra Low Input RNA kit. To follow T-cell clones before and after both primary and booster YFV17D yellow fever vaccination, bulk TCR alpha and beta repertoires underwent longitudinal sequencing. The cohort comprised two healthy male donors, one aged 18 to 29 and one aged 30 to 39 years. Blood was drawn at multiple timepoints before and after primary and secondary immunization, with bulk PBMC replicates and cell subsets isolated.

Sample treatment or condition, as interpreted from the label and publication: live attenuated yellow fever vaccine strain. At every blood-draw timepoint, two biological replicates of bulk PBMCs were collected. PBMCs were isolated from peripheral blood using a standard Ficoll-Paque protocol. TriZol was used to extract RNA from bulk PBMCs, from CD4 and CD8 fractions, and from dextramer-positive and dextramer-negative fractions. Broad study findings and their caveats: A small fraction of clonotypes showed up in both the CD4 and CD8 compartments, probably as a result of convergent recombination. Compared with the primary T-cell response, the secondary T-cell response was faster but weaker, reaching its peak on day 5 rather than on day 15. Only a couple of donors were included in the study, so the extent to which the findings can be generalized is limited. Computational filtering was required because FACS-sorted repertoires could contain abundant contaminating clonotypes from the bulk population. Most clones expanded after primary vaccination (96% of CD4 and over 80% of CD8) were re-detected after the booster, suggesting that broad memory maintenance occurred.

This clonotype was found a few times. The specificity of this receptor is unknown. Base qualities are missing; no much larger clone stands one base away. TCR cDNA was synthesized by 5'RACE template switching, through which a universal primer site and unique molecular identifiers were introduced. Priming for cDNA synthesis came from both the TCR alpha and TCR beta constant segments. Library amplification involved two PCR steps, and the second step added sample barcodes and sequencing adapters. Libraries were sequenced on Illumina HiSeq 2500 (2x100 bp) or NovaSeq (2x150 bp). The source study handled its data this way. MIGEC was used to demultiplex reads and collapse the reads into UMI consensus sequences, and MiXCR was used for V(D)J alignment. Clonotypes responding to the vaccine were identified with edgeR on replicate PBMC samples, with the criteria of FDR below 0.01 and a log2 fold change above 5 up to day 15. CD4 or CD8 identity was assigned to each bulk clonotype according to whether the clonotype was present at higher abundance in the sequenced CD4 repertoire or the sequenced CD8 repertoire. TCRdb reworked the public reads: Q25 trimming with fastp, MiXCR clone assembly, productive beta chains retained. Each CDR3 protein appears once, grouped with its most common genes and DNA. The V and J calls follow TCRdb's processing rather than the paper's. Here the sample has just under 600,000 distinct CDR3 sequences; roughly 12% occur a single time. About 14% of the sample belongs to the ten largest clones.

From its cysteine to its phenylalanine, the CDR3 spans 14 amino acids. Only the CDR3 DNA stays, 42 bases, in frame from base 1. V and J are truncated by 5 bases and 6 bases respectively, leaving an intervening sequence of 13 bases. In the germline V gene (reference sequence), CDR1 corresponds to SEHNR and CDR2 to FQNEAQ. The source was PBMCs, collected on the day of the yellow fever booster vaccination. The V gene is TRBV7-9 and the J gene is TRBJ1-4, with no confidently assigned D gene. The receptor comes from a man under 40 who received the YFV17D yellow fever vaccine. The CDR3 amino acid sequence is: CASSPGRPYEKLFF. At the DNA level, the sequence is TGTGCCAGCAGCCCCGGGAGACCTTATGAAAAACTGTTTTTT.